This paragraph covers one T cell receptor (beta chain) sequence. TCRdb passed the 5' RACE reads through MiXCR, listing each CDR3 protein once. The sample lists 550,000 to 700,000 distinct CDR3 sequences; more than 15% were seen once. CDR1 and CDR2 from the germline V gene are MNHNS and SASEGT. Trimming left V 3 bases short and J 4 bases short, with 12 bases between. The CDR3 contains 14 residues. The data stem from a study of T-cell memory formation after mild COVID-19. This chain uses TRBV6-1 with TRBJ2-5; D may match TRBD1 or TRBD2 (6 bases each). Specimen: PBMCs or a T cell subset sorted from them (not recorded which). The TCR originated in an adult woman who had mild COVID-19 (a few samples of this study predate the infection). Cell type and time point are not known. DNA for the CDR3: TGTGCCAGCAGTGATTGGGGGGCCCGAGAGACCCAGTACTTC. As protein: CASSDWGARETQYF.